The clone carrying this TCR beta chain has just a few counts. Antigen unknown. The data are from a study of CD8+ T cells in alopecia areata. Study context: Oral tofacitinib (5 to 10 mg twice daily) was administered to treated patients.

The treatment was: oral pan-JAK inhibitor, 5-10 mg twice daily. Following RNA extraction, reverse transcription yielded cDNA that acted as the sequencing template. TCRdb keeps only in-frame clones here, not all; method: immunoSEQ multiplex PCR. The sample has about 290,000 clones; 58% are singletons. This CDR3 contains 14 residues. CDR1 MNHEY and CDR2 SVGAGI come from the germline V gene. V lost 6 bases and J 7 bases, leaving 13 bases between the germline ends. Study-wide points: TCRs were shared less clearly across patients than in mice, possibly for HLA-related reasons. Higher clonality was seen in lesional scalp than in normal scalp, especially in alopecia totalis/universalis.

The chain employs TRBV6-5 and TRBJ1-6; maybe TRBD1 (5 bases). The sequence was collected from a human donor with alopecia areata. Sequences were derived from CD4+ T cells sorted from blood, sampled at week 24, from a patient treated with tofacitinib. The CDR3 DNA reads as TGTGCCAGCAGACGGGACGGAGGGAATTCACCCCTCCACTTT. Its translation: CASRRDGGNSPLHF.